This TCR beta chain comes out of a study of cytomegalovirus exposure and HLA in healthy donors. The study's findings and limits: A later analysis linked a missense DCLRE1C variant to TCR beta V- and J-gene trimming. Relative to the approximately 670-donor mean, N-insertions were reportedly fewer in an Asian-associated ancestry cluster in a later analysis.

Every donor was a healthy person donating bone marrow. For this clone: Its antigen remains unidentified.

V lost 1 base and J 6 bases, leaving 15 bases between the germline ends. The CDR3 is 16 residues long. Germline V gene sequence: CDR1 MGHRA, CDR2 YSYEKL. 13 Jbeta primers and 60 Vbeta primers were used for the PCR. The method was immunoSEQ multiplex PCR; TCRdb's version includes in-frame clones alone and lacks a portion of them. The data hold some 170,000 clones, with more than 65% observed a single time. The receptor was isolated from a female donor in good health and CMV-seronegative. The chain joins TRBV4-1 to TRBJ2-2; D might be TRBD1 (6 bases). Sequencing was performed on PBMCs. As DNA, the CDR3 is TGCGCCAGCAGCCAAGGGGGGCAGGGGATGGCCGGGGAGCTGTTTTTT. Its protein is CASSQGGQGMAGELFF.